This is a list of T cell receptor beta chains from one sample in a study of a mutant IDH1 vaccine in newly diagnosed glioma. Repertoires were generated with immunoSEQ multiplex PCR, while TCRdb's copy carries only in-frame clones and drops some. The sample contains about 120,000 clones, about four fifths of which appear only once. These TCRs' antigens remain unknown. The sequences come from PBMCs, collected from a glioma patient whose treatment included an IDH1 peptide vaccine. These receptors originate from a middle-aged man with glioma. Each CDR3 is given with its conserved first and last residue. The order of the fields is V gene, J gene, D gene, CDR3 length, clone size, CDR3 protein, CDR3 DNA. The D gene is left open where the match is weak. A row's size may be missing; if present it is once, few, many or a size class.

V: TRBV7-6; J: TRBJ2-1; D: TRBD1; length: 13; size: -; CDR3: CASSLLRGNEQFF; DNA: TGTGCCAGCAGCTTACTCAGGGGGAATGAGCAGTTCTTC
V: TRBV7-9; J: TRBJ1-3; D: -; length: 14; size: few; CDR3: CASSPEGLGNTIYF; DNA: TGTGCCAGCAGCCCCGAGGGTCTGGGAAACACCATATATTTT
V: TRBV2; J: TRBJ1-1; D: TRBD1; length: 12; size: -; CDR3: CASKTGGTEAFF; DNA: TGTGCCAGCAAAACAGGGGGGACTGAAGCTTTCTTT
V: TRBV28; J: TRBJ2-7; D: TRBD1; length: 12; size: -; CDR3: CASSLRTGEQYF; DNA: TGTGCCAGCAGTTTAAGGACAGGCGAGCAGTACTTC
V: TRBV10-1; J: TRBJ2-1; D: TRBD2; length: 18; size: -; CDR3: CASPPERTSGTSYNEQFF; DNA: TGCGCCAGCCCCCCAGAACGGACTAGCGGGACATCCTACAATGAGCAGTTCTTC
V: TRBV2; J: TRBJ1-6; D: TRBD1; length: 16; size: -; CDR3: CASLRDRVRQVSPLHF; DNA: TGTGCCAGCCTCCGGGACAGGGTGCGTCAGGTATCACCCCTCCACTTT
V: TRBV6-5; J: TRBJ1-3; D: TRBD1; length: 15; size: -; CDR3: CASRHGTATRNTIYF; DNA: TGTGCCAGCAGACACGGGACAGCGACCCGAAACACCATATATTTT
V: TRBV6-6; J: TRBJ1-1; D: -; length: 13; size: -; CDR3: CASSSRWDTEAFF; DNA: TGTGCCAGCAGCTCCCGATGGGACACTGAAGCTTTCTTT
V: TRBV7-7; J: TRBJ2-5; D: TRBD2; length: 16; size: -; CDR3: CASSLPFPGLAETQYF; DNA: TGTGCTAGCAGCTTACCCTTTCCGGGACTAGCGGAGACCCAGTACTTC
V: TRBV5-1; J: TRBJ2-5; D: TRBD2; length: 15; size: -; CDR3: CASSLVAGGLETQYF; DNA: TGCGCCAGCAGCTTGGTCGCGGGGGGGCTTGAGACCCAGTACTTC
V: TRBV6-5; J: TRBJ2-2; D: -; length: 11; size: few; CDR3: CASTGGGELFF; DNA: TGTGCCAGCACAGGCGGCGGGGAGCTGTTTTTT
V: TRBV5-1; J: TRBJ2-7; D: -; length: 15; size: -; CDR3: CASSSGFTGSYEQYF; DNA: TGCGCCAGCAGCTCAGGGTTTACCGGGTCCTACGAGCAGTACTTC
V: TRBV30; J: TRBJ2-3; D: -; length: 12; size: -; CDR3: CAWRSGADTQYF; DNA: TGTGCCTGGAGGAGTGGAGCAGATACGCAGTATTTT
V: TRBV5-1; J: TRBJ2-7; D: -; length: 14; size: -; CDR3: CASSPGVSSYEQYF; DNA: TGCGCCAGCAGCCCCGGGGTTTCCTCCTACGAGCAGTACTTC
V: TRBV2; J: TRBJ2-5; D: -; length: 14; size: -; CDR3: CASSDQTRGETQYF; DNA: TGTGCCAGCAGTGATCAGACCAGGGGAGAGACCCAGTACTTC
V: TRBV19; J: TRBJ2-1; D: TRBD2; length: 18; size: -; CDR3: CASSISLPGLHSYNEQFF; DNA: TGTGCCAGTAGTATATCCCTCCCGGGACTACACTCCTACAATGAGCAGTTCTTC
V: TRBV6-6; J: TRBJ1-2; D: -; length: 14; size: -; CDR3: CAILVNWSGYGYTF; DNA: TGTGCCATCCTAGTTAATTGGTCGGGTTATGGCTACACCTTC
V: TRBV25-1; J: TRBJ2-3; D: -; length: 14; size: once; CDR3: CASSEWRASDTQYF; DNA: TGTGCCAGCAGTGAGTGGAGGGCGTCAGATACGCAGTATTTT
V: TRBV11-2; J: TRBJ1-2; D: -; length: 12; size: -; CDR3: CASSTRARGYTF; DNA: TGTGCCAGCAGCACCAGGGCGCGCGGCTACACCTTC
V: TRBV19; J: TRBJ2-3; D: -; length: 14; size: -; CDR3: CASIPRPTTDTQYF; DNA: TGTGCCAGTATCCCCAGGCCAACAACAGATACGCAGTATTTT
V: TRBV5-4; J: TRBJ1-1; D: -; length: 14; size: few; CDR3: CASSPQQGSTEAFF; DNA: TGTGCCAGCAGCCCCCAACAGGGTTCTACTGAAGCTTTCTTT
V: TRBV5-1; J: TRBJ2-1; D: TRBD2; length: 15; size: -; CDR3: CASSLTGTSGKEQFF; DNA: TGCGCCAGCAGCTTGACCGGGACTAGCGGGAAAGAGCAGTTCTTC
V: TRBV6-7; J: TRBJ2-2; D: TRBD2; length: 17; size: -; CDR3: CASSFPAGGGNTGELFF; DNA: TGTGCCAGCAGTTTCCCAGCGGGAGGTGGCAACACCGGGGAGCTGTTTTTT
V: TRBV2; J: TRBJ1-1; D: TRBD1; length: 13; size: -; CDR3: CASSAGQDTEAFF; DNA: TGTGCCAGCAGCGCGGGACAGGACACTGAAGCTTTCTTT
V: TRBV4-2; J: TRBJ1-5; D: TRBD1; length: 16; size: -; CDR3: CASSHPGQRPNQPQHF; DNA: TGTGCCAGCAGCCACCCGGGACAGCGCCCTAATCAGCCCCAGCATTTT
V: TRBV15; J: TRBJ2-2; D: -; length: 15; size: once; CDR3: CATSRILGDTGELFF; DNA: TGTGCCACCAGCAGGATCTTAGGGGACACCGGGGAGCTGTTTTTT
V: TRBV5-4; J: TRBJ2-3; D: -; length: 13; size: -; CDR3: CASSFSHTDTQYF; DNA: TGTGCCAGCAGCTTCTCTCACACAGATACGCAGTATTTT
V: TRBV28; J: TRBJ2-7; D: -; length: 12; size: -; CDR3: CASSWDSVEQYF; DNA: TGTGCCAGCAGTTGGGACTCCGTGGAGCAGTACTTC
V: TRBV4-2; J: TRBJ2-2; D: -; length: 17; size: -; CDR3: CASSQEKGGRVTGELFF; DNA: TGTGCCAGCAGCCAAGAAAAGGGGGGGCGCGTCACCGGGGAGCTGTTTTTT
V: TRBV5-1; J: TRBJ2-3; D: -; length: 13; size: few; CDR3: CASSPGRLDTQYF; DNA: TGCGCCAGCAGCCCCGGCCGACTTGATACGCAGTATTTT
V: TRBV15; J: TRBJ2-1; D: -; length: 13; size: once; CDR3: CATSRGGYNEQFF; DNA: TGTGCCACCAGCAGAGGGGGCTACAATGAGCAGTTCTTC
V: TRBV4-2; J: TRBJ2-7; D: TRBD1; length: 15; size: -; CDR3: CASSQPGTGTYEQYF; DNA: TGTGCCAGCAGCCAACCAGGGACAGGGACCTACGAGCAGTACTTC
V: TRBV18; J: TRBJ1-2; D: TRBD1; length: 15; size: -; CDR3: CASSPADRGNYGYTF; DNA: TGTGCCAGCTCACCAGCCGACAGGGGGAACTATGGCTACACCTTC
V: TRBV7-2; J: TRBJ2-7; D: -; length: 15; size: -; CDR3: CASSLGHSRGYEQYF; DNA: TGTGCCAGCAGCCTAGGGCATTCAAGGGGCTACGAGCAGTACTTC
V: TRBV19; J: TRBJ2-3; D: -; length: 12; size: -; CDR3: CASSISGDTQYF; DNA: TGTGCCAGTAGTATTTCCGGTGATACGCAGTATTTT
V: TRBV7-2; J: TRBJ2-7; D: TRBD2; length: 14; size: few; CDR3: CASSLAGTSYEQYF; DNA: TGTGCCAGCAGCCTAGCGGGAACTTCCTACGAGCAGTACTTC
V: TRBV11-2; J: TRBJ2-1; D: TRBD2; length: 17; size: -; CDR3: CASSLRLAGAVYNEQFF; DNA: TGTGCCAGCAGCTTACGACTAGCGGGGGCCGTATACAATGAGCAGTTCTTC
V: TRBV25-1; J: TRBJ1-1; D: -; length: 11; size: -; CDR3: CASSERTEAFF; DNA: TGTGCCAGCAGTGAGAGAACTGAAGCTTTCTTT
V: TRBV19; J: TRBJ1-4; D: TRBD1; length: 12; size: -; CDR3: CASSPPRGELFF; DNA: TGTGCCAGTAGTCCGCCCAGGGGGGAACTGTTTTTT
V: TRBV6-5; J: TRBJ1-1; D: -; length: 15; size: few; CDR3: CASSYETRMNTEAFF; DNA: TGTGCCAGCAGTTACGAAACAAGAATGAACACTGAAGCTTTCTTT
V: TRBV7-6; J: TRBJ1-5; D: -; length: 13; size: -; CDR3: CASSFYSNQPQHF; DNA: TGTGCCAGCAGCTTTTATAGCAATCAGCCCCAGCATTTT
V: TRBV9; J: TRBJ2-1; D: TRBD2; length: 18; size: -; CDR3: CASSVVPPAGGPYNEQFF; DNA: TGTGCCAGCAGCGTAGTCCCTCCTGCGGGAGGGCCCTACAATGAGCAGTTCTTC
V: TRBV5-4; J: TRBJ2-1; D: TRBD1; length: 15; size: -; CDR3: CASSSRDRVRDEQFF; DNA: TGTGCCAGCAGCTCCCGGGACAGAGTAAGGGATGAGCAGTTCTTC
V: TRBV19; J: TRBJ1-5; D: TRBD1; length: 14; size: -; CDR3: CASSPETGLRPQHF; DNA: TGTGCCAGTAGTCCCGAGACAGGGCTGAGGCCCCAGCATTTT
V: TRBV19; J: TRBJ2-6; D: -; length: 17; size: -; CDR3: CASIGVTLPSGANVLTF; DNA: TGTGCCAGTATAGGGGTAACCCTCCCATCTGGGGCCAACGTCCTGACTTTC
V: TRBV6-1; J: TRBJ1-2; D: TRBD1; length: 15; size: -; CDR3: CASSLRTGANYGYTF; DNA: TGTGCCAGCAGTCTACGGACAGGAGCTAACTATGGCTACACCTTC
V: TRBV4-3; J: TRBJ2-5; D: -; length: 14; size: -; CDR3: CASSQVASPETQYF; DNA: TGCGCCAGCAGCCAAGTAGCCAGTCCAGAGACCCAGTACTTC
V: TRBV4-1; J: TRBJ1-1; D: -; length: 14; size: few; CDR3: CASSLTGANTEAFF; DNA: TGCGCCAGCAGCCTGACAGGTGCGAACACTGAAGCTTTCTTT
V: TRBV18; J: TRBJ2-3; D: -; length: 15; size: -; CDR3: CASSPDPVGTDTQYF; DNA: TGTGCCAGCTCACCCGACCCGGTGGGAACAGATACGCAGTATTTT
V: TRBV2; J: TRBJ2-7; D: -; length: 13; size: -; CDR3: CASKASPSYEQYF; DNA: TGTGCCAGCAAGGCTAGTCCTTCGTACGAGCAGTACTTC
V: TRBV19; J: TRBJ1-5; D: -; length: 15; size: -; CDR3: CASSMNRRPNQPQHF; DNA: TGTGCCAGTAGTATGAACAGGCGACCCAATCAGCCCCAGCATTTT
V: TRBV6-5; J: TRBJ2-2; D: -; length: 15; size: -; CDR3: CASRPGLRDTGELFF; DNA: TGTGCCAGCAGACCGGGACTTAGAGACACCGGGGAGCTGTTTTTT
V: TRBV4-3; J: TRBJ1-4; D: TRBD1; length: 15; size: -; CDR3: CASSPGQLLNEKLFF; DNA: TGCGCCAGCAGCCCGGGACAGCTTTTAAATGAAAAACTGTTTTTT